These 29 T cell receptor beta chains came from one sample sequenced in a study of blood T cell repertoires in COVID-19 (TCRdb year 2020). Library creation used the immunoSEQ multiplex PCR assay. Sourced from immuneACCESS, this table was stored by TCRdb with only in-frame sequences that have V and J called. A share of the clones is absent; for the studies checked, an unresolved V gene accounts for under half, and the remainder has no known explanation. The sample includes 65,000 to 85,000 clones, with about 93% observed a single time. Of the sample, around 7% falls within the top ten clones. Material: peripheral blood. These receptors were collected from a human donor in a cohort sampled during active COVID-19.

The chain is built from TRBV3-1 (or the pseudogene TRBV3-2) and TRBJ2-5, with 7 nucleotides matching TRBD1. V lost 0 bases to trimming and J lost 2 bases; unmatched junction nucleotides: 3. The CDR3 totals 15 residues. Looked up from germline, CDR1 is LGHDT and CDR2 is YNNKEL (reference sequence). CDR3 sequence reads: CASSQDGGQQETQYF. DNA for the CDR3: TGTGCCAGCAGCCAAGATGGGGGACAGCAAGAGACCCAGTACTTC.

This clone was observed once. This chain uses TRBV2 with TRBJ2-1, with 10 bases identical to TRBD1. The J segment lost 6 bases and the V segment lost 4 bases, leaving 6 bases of the junction unmatched. CDR1 is SNHLY, CDR2 FYNNEI, per germline. The length of the CDR3 is 15 residues. The CDR3 reads CASSAGQGGVNEQFF. CDR3 DNA sequence: TGTGCCAGCAGTGCTGGACAGGGGGGAGTCAATGAGCAGTTCTTC.

The CDR3 coding sequence is TGTGCCAGCTCACCCCGGGTCGCGAACACCGGGGAGCTGTTTTTT. This codes for CASSPRVANTGELFF. The rearrangement links TRBV18 to TRBJ2-2; D gene ambiguous. The germline V and J ends were trimmed by 3 bases and 0 bases, with 8 bases remaining between them. Germline V CDR1 and CDR2: KGHSH, LQKENI. The CDR3 is made up of 15 amino acids.

The V and J genes are TRBV6-2 or TRBV6-3 and TRBJ2-4, with D perhaps TRBD2 (6 bases). Deletions cut 2 bases from V and 5 bases from J, with 16 bases between. Germline V gene lookup returns CDR1 MNHEY and CDR2 SVGEGT. There are 16 residues in the CDR3. The CDR3 nucleotides read TGTGCCAGCAGTTACGGAGGGGTTAGAGGGGAAAACATTCAGTACTTC. This gives the protein CASSYGGVRGENIQYF.

The genes are TRBV6-6 and TRBJ1-2, with D possibly being TRBD1 (6 bases). Trimming stripped 5 bases from V and 3 bases from J, with 10 bases between. The germline V gene encodes CDR1 MNHNY and CDR2 SVGAGI (reference sequence). The CDR3 length is 13 residues. As DNA, the CDR3 is TGTGCCAGCAGTGCACAGGGTCACTATGGCTACACCTTC. Translated: CASSAQGHYGYTF.

The genes are TRBV7-9 and TRBJ2-2, with 9 bases matching TRBD2. Germline V gene lookup returns CDR1 SEHNR and CDR2 FQNEAQ (reference sequence). Trimming removed 5 bases from V and 4 bases from J; junction bases left unmatched: 8. The CDR3 sequence is 16 residues long. The CDR3 DNA reads TGTGCCAGCAGCCCCCAGGCGGGGGGGCCCACCGGGGAGCTGTTTTTT. This translates into CASSPQAGGPTGELFF.

The V call is TRBV11-3, the J call TRBJ2-3; D is ambiguous. Looked up from germline, CDR1 is SGHNT and CDR2 is YENEEA. The CDR3 sequence is 12 residues long. The V end lost 0 bases, the J end lost 6 bases, and 4 bases lay between the germline ends. The CDR3 loop is CASSLDRDTQYF. CDR3 nucleotide sequence: TGTGCCAGCAGCTTAGATCGGGATACGCAGTATTTT.

The chain recombines TRBV19 with TRBJ2-3; D is possibly TRBD2 (5 bases). Trimming stripped 3 bases from V and 3 bases from J, with 10 bases between. Germline loops: CDR1 LNHDA, CDR2 SQIVND (reference sequence). This CDR3 is 14 amino acids long. CDR3 in amino acids: CASSIGLATDTQYF. In DNA, the CDR3 is TGTGCCAGTAGTATTGGCCTAGCTACAGATACGCAGTATTTT.

This chain links TRBV7-2 with TRBJ2-3; 8 nucleotides match TRBD2. The trim removed 3 bases at V and 0 bases at J, leaving 5 bases unmatched. This CDR3 contains 16 residues. Germline V lookup: CDR1 SGHTA, CDR2 FQGNSA. Here the CDR3 DNA reads TGTGCCAGCAGCTTTATAGCGGGGTCTAGCACAGATACGCAGTATTTT. It is translated as CASSFIAGSSTDTQYF.

The chain joins TRBV6-6 to TRBJ2-7, with 8 bases identical to TRBD1. Trimming at V came to 7 bases and at J to 0 bases, leaving 8 bases not matched to a gene. Germline-derived CDR1 and CDR2 are MNHNY and SVGAGI (reference sequence). CDR3 length equals 15 residues. The CDR3 bases are TGTGCCAGCACGCTTACAGGGGGTTCCTCCTACGAGCAGTACTTC. Its protein is CASTLTGGSSYEQYF.

The V gene is TRBV18, the J gene TRBJ2-7; 7 bases are a match to TRBD2. The V segment lost 2 bases and the J segment 5 bases; nucleotides outside the gene matches: 9. Germline assignment: CDR1 KGHSH and CDR2 LQKENI. This CDR3 comprises 15 residues. The CDR3 DNA is TGTGCCAGCTCACCAGAAGGGAGGGTGGCGAACGAGCAGTACTTC. Translated: CASSPEGRVANEQYF.

The V gene is TRBV19, the J gene TRBJ2-5; 8 bases line up with TRBD1. In germline, CDR1 is LNHDA, CDR2 SQIVND (reference sequence). The CDR3 length is 15 residues. The J segment lost 1 base and the V segment lost 7 bases, leaving 8 bases of the junction unmatched. The CDR3 DNA is TGTGCCAGTAAAGTAGGACAGGGCTTCCAAGAGACCCAGTACTTC. Translating it yields CASKVGQGFQETQYF.

On this clone: A junction end diverges from the germline sequence, so it may reflect a read error. The genes are TRBV6-5 and TRBJ1-2; D might be TRBD1 (5 bases). Per the germline V gene, CDR1 is MNHEY and CDR2 is SVGAGI. CDR3 length equals 13 residues. This chain's CDR3 is CAGSPGLPYGYTF. The CDR3 DNA is TGTGCCGGCAGCCCGGGACTTCCTTATGGCTACACCTTC.

The count of this clone is one. This chain connects TRBV7-8 to TRBJ1-1, with a weak D call TRBD1 (5 bases). The CDR3 has 16 residues. Trimming left V 2 bases short and J 5 bases short, with 18 bases between. In germline, CDR1 is SGHVS, CDR2 FQNEAQ. This CDR3 reads CASSLNWAGRGTEAFF. The CDR3 DNA is TGTGCCAGCAGCTTAAACTGGGCAGGGAGGGGTACTGAAGCTTTCTTT.

The V call is TRBV5-1, the J call TRBJ1-1; tentative D call: TRBD1 (5 bases). CDR1 and CDR2 (germline): SGHRS, YFSETQ. The CDR3 extends over 14 amino acids. Trimming shortened V by 0 bases and J by 4 bases, and 10 bases separated the two germline ends. In DNA form, the CDR3 reads TGCGCCAGCAGCTTGGAGCTTGGGGCCACTGAAGCTTTCTTT. Encoded protein: CASSLELGATEAFF.

The chain links TRBV5-1 to TRBJ1-3; 8 bases fit TRBD1. The trim removed 4 bases at V and 0 bases at J, leaving 3 bases unmatched. In germline, CDR1 is SGHRS, CDR2 YFSETQ. The CDR3 covers 15 residues. Here the CDR3 reads CASSQDRVSGNTIYF. The CDR3 nucleotides are TGCGCCAGCAGCCAGGACAGGGTCTCTGGAAACACCATATATTTT.

The chain is built from TRBV28 and TRBJ2-7; 7 bases map to TRBD1. J was trimmed by 10 bases and V by 3 bases; bases with no gene match: 12. Germline V gene data show CDR1 as MDHEN and CDR2 as SYDVKM. The CDR3 runs to 14 residues. The CDR3 spells CASSFQRQGYQQYF. As DNA, the CDR3 is TGTGCCAGCAGTTTCCAGAGACAGGGTTACCAACAGTACTTC.

The V gene is TRBV27, the J gene TRBJ1-4; tentatively, D is TRBD1 (6 bases). V was trimmed by 0 bases and J by 8 bases, leaving 13 bases between them. Germline CDR1 is MNHEY and CDR2 is SMNVEV (reference sequence). The CDR3 covers 15 residues. In nucleotides, the CDR3 is TGTGCCAGCAGTTTATCGTTCCTAGGGGGAGAAAAACTGTTTTTT. Translation: CASSLSFLGGEKLFF.

Here the CDR3 DNA reads TGTGCCAGCAGCTTGGGGGGCGGGGGCCGTGACGGGGAGCTGTTTTTT. Its translation is CASSLGGGGRDGELFF. V usage is TRBV5-4 and J usage is TRBJ2-2; possibly TRBD2 for D (7 bases). The V end lost 0 bases, the J end lost 7 bases, and 16 bases lay between the germline ends. The CDR3 consists of 16 residues. Germline CDR1 is SGHNT and CDR2 is YYREEE (reference sequence). The complete variable domain, with remaining parts taken from reference TRBV5-4 and TRBJ2-2, reads ETGVTQSPTHLIKTRGQQVTLRCSSQSGHNTVSWYQQALGQGPQFIFQYYREEENGRGNFPPRFSGLQFPNYSSELNVNALELDDSALYLCASSLGGGGRDGELFFGEGSRLTVL.

This clone was detected once. The V and J genes are TRBV29-1 and TRBJ2-1; tentatively, D is TRBD1 (7 bases). The CDR3 contains 14 residues. CDR1 SQVTM and CDR2 ANQGSEA come from the germline V gene. The CDR3 region is CSGVRDSSGGEQFF. In nucleotides, the CDR3 is TGCAGTGGGGTTAGGGACTCCTCAGGGGGTGAGCAGTTCTTC.

The chain is built from TRBV10-2 and TRBJ1-3; D uncertain. Germline V gene lookup returns CDR1 WSHSY and CDR2 SAAADI. Trimming left V 4 bases short and J 3 bases short, with 7 bases between. CDR3 length: 13 amino acids. The CDR3 region is CASSAVGGNTIYF. CDR3 coding DNA: TGCGCCAGCAGTGCGGTTGGTGGAAACACCATATATTTT.

This sequence joins TRBV3-1 (or the pseudogene TRBV3-2) and TRBJ2-6; possibly TRBD1 for D (5 bases). Per germline, CDR1 LGHDT and CDR2 YNNKEL (reference sequence). V lost 6 bases and J 5 bases, leaving 8 bases between the germline ends. CDR3 length: 13 residues. CDR3: CASSSDRANVLTF. CDR3 nucleotides: TGTGCCAGCAGTTCGGACAGGGCCAACGTCCTGACTTTC.

In nucleotides, the CDR3 is TGTGCCAGCAGTGAGGCAGGGGGTTCCCACGAGCAGTACTTC. As protein: CASSEAGGSHEQYF. V gene TRBV6-1 combines with J gene TRBJ2-7; 7 positions match TRBD1. With V trimmed by 3 bases and J by 5 bases, 7 bases remained unmatched. The germline gives CDR1 MNHNS, CDR2 SASEGT. There are 14 residues in the CDR3.

The rearrangement links TRBV2 to TRBJ1-2; D might be TRBD1 (5 bases). The ends were cut back, 10 bases at V and 0 bases at J, with 15 bases in the middle. The CDR3 totals 14 residues. Germline loops: CDR1 SNHLY, CDR2 FYNNEI. Here the CDR3 reads CANPLTGANYGYTF. CDR3 nucleotides: TGTGCCAACCCCCTCACAGGCGCTAACTATGGCTACACCTTC.

This clone was seen once. J is TRBJ2-1 and V is TRBV6-2 or TRBV6-3, with D perhaps TRBD2 (6 bases). Trimming took off 6 bases at V and 2 bases at J, with 23 bases between the two ends. CDR1 and CDR2 from the germline V gene are MNHEY and SVGEGT. This CDR3 is 18 amino acids long. The DNA for the CDR3 is TGTGCCAGCAGACCTATTGAGGGACTCCCCAAGCCCTACAATGAGCAGTTCTTC. The encoded protein is CASRPIEGLPKPYNEQFF.

The genes are TRBV7-2 and TRBJ2-7; 8 positions agree with TRBD2. The trim removed 5 bases at V and 2 bases at J, leaving 8 bases unmatched. Looked up from germline, CDR1 is SGHTA and CDR2 is FQGNSA. CDR3 length: 15 amino acids. The CDR3 nucleotides read TGTGCCAGCAGCACGCGGGGGGCCCGGACCTACGAGCAGTACTTC. It translates to CASSTRGARTYEQYF.

This chain uses TRBV10-2 with TRBJ2-7, with TRBD2 matching 8 bases. CDR3 length equals 14 residues. Germline CDR1 WSHSY, CDR2 SAAADI. The ends lost 0 bases at V and 2 bases at J; junction bases unmatched: 0. The CDR3 bases are TGCGCCAGCAGTGAGTCGGGACTAGCCTACGAGCAGTACTTC. Protein product: CASSESGLAYEQYF.

J is TRBJ2-5 and V is TRBV2, with a possible D match to TRBD1 (6 bases). The CDR3 has 14 amino acids. Germline V gives CDR1 SNHLY, CDR2 FYNNEI. V was cut by 0 bases and J by 8 bases, with 13 bases left in between. The CDR3 nucleotides read TGTGCCAGCAGTGAAGCGACGGCCAGGGGAACCCAGTACTTC. Amino acids: CASSEATARGTQYF.

For the CDR3, the DNA is TGTGCCAGTAACGTCACGGGACAGACGACCTACGAGCAGTACTTC. This gives the protein CASNVTGQTTYEQYF. The chain couples TRBV19 to TRBJ2-7; 7 bases line up with TRBD1. Germline V gene data show CDR1 as LNHDA and CDR2 as SQIVND (reference sequence). V trimming: 7 bases; J trimming: 2 bases; junction bases outside the gene matches: 11. This CDR3 spans 15 amino acids.